Following are 11 T cell receptor beta chains from one sample sequenced in a study of regulatory and conventional T cells in RAG deficiency. Libraries were prepared by immunoSEQ multiplex PCR; TCRdb keeps only in-frame clonotypes and omits some of them. The sample contains over 10,000 clones, around 92% of which appear only once. Genomic DNA came from blood conventional CD4+ T cells gated CD25-low CD127-high. The same specimen was also included in a second study, on regulatory T cells. From that second work: Amplification used 52 TRBV primers and 13 TRBJ primers.

The sample consisted of CD4+ effector T cells sorted from blood. These receptors came from a human donor in good health.

The J gene is TRBJ1-2, the V gene TRBV2; D ambiguous. Germline CDR1 is SNHLY and CDR2 is FYNNEI. The CDR3 extends over 14 amino acids. The V end was cut by 7 bases, the J end by 6 bases, with 18 bases between. The DNA for the CDR3 is TGTGCCAGCAATGTCGGGAGGAAAATTGATGGCTACACCTTC. This gives the protein CASNVGRKIDGYTF.

The V and J genes are TRBV27 and TRBJ1-6; D possibly corresponds to TRBD1 (5 bases). Trimming pared 4 bases from V and 7 bases from J, leaving 14 bases between. CDR3 length equals 15 residues. CDR1 is MNHEY, CDR2 SMNVEV, per germline (reference sequence). In DNA form, the CDR3 reads TGTGCCAGCAGTTCCCCCGGGACCGGGAATTCACCCCTCCACTTT. It encodes CASSSPGTGNSPLHF.

V and J are TRBV15 and TRBJ2-5; a possible D gene is TRBD2 (5 bases). V was pared by 0 bases and J by 5 bases, with 13 bases between. The CDR3 is made up of 15 amino acids. Looked up from germline, CDR1 is LNHNV and CDR2 is YYDKDF (reference sequence). CDR3: CATSRDMGEVETQYF. The DNA of the CDR3 is TGTGCCACCAGCAGAGATATGGGAGAAGTGGAGACCCAGTACTTC.

The rearrangement uses TRBV30 and TRBJ1-1; D ambiguous. The CDR3 is made up of 15 amino acids. Germline V gene sequence: CDR1 GTSNPN, CDR2 SVGIG (reference sequence). V was trimmed by 0 bases and J by 6 bases, leaving 17 bases between them. The CDR3 is CAWSVQAALRSEAFF. The CDR3 region has the DNA TGTGCCTGGAGTGTTCAGGCAGCGCTTAGGTCTGAAGCTTTCTTT.

The chain couples TRBV18 to TRBJ2-1; D is uncertain. The CDR3 contains 14 residues. The germline V gene encodes CDR1 KGHSH and CDR2 LQKENI. Trimming left V 3 bases short and J 7 bases short, with 13 bases between. Here the CDR3 reads CASSPRVSLNEQFF. CDR3 coding DNA: TGTGCCAGCTCACCCCGGGTCTCCCTGAATGAGCAGTTCTTC.

Details on this clone: The sample holds other DNA sequences that translate to the same CDR3. This sequence joins TRBV10-3 and TRBJ2-7; the match to TRBD1 covers 9 bases. The CDR3 is made up of 13 amino acids. Looked up from germline, CDR1 is ENHRY and CDR2 is SYGVKD. Trimming took 5 bases from V and 5 from J; bases not matched to a gene: 4. The CDR3 sequence: CAISPGTGNEQYF. Written as DNA, the CDR3 is TGTGCCATCAGTCCCGGGACAGGGAACGAGCAGTACTTC.

The genes are TRBV27 and TRBJ2-5, with 12 positions matching TRBD1. The V and J ends lost 3 bases and 2 bases, in that order; junction bases with no gene match: 4. The CDR3 totals 16 residues. Germline-derived CDR1 and CDR2 are MNHEY and SMNVEV (reference sequence). CDR3 nucleotides: TGTGCCAGCAGTTTGGGGGGACAGGGGGCGCAAGAGACCCAGTACTTC. Protein product: CASSLGGQGAQETQYF.

The gene calls are TRBV6-1 and TRBJ2-7; weak D call: TRBD1 (5 bases). Trimming cost V 1 base and J 2 bases, with 15 bases left between them. Germline CDR1 MNHNS, CDR2 SASEGT. CDR3 length: 16 amino acids. The CDR3 nucleotides are TGTGCCAGCAGTGAAGGTACCGACAGATCTACCTACGAGCAGTACTTC. The encoded protein is CASSEGTDRSTYEQYF.

This sequence joins TRBV9 and TRBJ2-7; TRBD1 aligns across 7 bases. CDR3 length equals 15 residues. J was trimmed by 3 bases and V by 3 bases; bases with no gene match: 9. Germline loops: CDR1 SGDLS, CDR2 YYNGEE. CDR3 sequence reads: CASSARTGSYYEQYF. The DNA of the CDR3 is TGTGCCAGCAGCGCCAGGACAGGATCCTACTACGAGCAGTACTTC.

The V gene is TRBV11-2, the J gene TRBJ2-3; 9 bases are a match to TRBD2. The CDR3 is 16 residues long. Germline assignment: CDR1 SGHAT and CDR2 FQNNGV. V shed 0 bases and J 2 bases; nucleotides not matched to a gene: 3. The CDR3 nucleotides read TGTGCCAGCAGCTTAGAAGCGGGGGGATCCACAGATACGCAGTATTTT. Translating it yields CASSLEAGGSTDTQYF.

V gene TRBV6-1 combines with J gene TRBJ2-2, with D possibly being TRBD1 or TRBD2 (5 bases each). This CDR3 is 16 amino acids long. The V end was cut by 1 base, the J end by 2 bases, with 11 bases between. CDR1 is MNHNS, CDR2 SASEGT, per germline. CDR3 loop: CASSEGGGVNTGELFF. The CDR3 DNA follows: TGTGCCAGCAGTGAAGGTGGGGGAGTTAACACCGGGGAGCTGTTTTTT.